By its share, the clone carrying this TCR beta chain is medium-sized (0.01 to 0.1%). What it recognizes is unknown. Study observations and caveats: Tumor memory CD4+ T cell TCR gene usage was found to cluster with blood and lymph node memory CD4+ cells and with lymph node naive CD4+ cells.

The CDR3 has 14 amino acids. The germline V and J ends were trimmed by 5 bases and 5 bases, with 15 bases remaining between them. The TRBV12-4/TRBJ1-2 clonotypes were amplified using barcode primers with ligated adaptors. TCRdb independently ran MiXCR on the multiplex PCR reads; one entry per CDR3 protein. The sample includes 2,900 or so distinct CDR3 sequences, approximately 5% of them seen just once. V and J are TRBV12-3 or TRBV12-4 and TRBJ1-2; the D is unclear. Specimen: naive CD4+ T cells sorted from blood. The subset denotes: naive CD4+ T cells, CD4+CD45RA+CD25-. This receptor was identified in a female donor with breast cancer. The CDR3 region is CASSGRLPRYGYTF. CDR3 DNA: TGTGCCAGCAGTGGCCGATTGCCTCGATATGGCTACACCTTC.